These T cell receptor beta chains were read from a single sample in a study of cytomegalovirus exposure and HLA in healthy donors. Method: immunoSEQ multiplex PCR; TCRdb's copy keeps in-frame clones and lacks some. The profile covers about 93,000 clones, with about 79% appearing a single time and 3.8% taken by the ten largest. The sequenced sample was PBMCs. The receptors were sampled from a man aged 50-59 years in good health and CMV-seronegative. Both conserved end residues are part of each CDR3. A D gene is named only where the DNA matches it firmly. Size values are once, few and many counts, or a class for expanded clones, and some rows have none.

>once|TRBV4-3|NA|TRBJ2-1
CASSQDPDSNEQFF
TGCGCCAGCAGCCAAGACCCGGACAGCAATGAGCAGTTCTTC
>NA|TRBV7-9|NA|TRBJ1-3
CASSLRGNTIYF
TGTGCCAGCAGCCTGAGGGGGAACACCATATATTTT
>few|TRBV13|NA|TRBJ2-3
CASRYTSSTDTQYF
TGTGCCAGCAGGTACACTAGCAGCACAGATACGCAGTATTTT
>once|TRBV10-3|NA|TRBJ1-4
CATTYATNEKLFF
TGTGCCACAACATATGCAACTAATGAAAAACTGTTTTTT
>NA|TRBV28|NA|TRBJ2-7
CATQQGLGEQYF
TGTGCCACGCAACAGGGCTTAGGCGAGCAGTACTTC
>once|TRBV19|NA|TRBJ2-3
CASSPGVRRDTQYF
TGTGCCAGTAGTCCGGGAGTCCGTCGAGATACGCAGTATTTT
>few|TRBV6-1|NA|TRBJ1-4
CASSELSPIEAGEKLFF
TGTGCCAGCAGTGAATTGTCCCCCATCGAGGCTGGCGAAAAACTGTTTTTT
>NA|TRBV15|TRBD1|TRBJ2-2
CATSRYSTGGSTGELFF
TGTGCCACCAGCAGGTACTCGACAGGGGGATCCACCGGGGAGCTGTTTTTT
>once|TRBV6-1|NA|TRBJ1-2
CASSQGATENYGYTF
TGTGCCAGTTCCCAAGGGGCAACGGAGAACTATGGCTACACCTTC
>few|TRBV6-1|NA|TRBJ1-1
CASRKGDRKGTEAFF
TGTGCCAGCAGGAAAGGAGATCGGAAGGGGACTGAAGCTTTCTTT
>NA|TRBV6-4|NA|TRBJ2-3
CASSDRADTQYF
TGTGCCAGCAGTGACCGGGCAGATACGCAGTATTTT
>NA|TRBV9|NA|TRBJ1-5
CASSVGGSNQPQHF
TGTGCCAGCAGCGTCGGGGGTAGCAATCAGCCCCAGCATTTT
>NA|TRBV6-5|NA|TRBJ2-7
CASSDAMNYEQYF
TGTGCCAGCAGCGACGCTATGAACTACGAGCAGTACTTC
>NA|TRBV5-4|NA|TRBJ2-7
CASSQGSSYEQYF
TGTGCCAGCAGTCAAGGGAGCTCCTACGAGCAGTACTTC
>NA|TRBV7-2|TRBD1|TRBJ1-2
CASSRDREGYGYTF
TGTGCCAGCAGCAGGGACAGGGAAGGCTATGGCTACACCTTC
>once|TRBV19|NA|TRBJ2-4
CASSIMQFQYF
TGTGCCAGTAGTATTATGCAGTTTCAGTACTTC
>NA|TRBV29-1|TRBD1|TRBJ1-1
CSGRDRGQTEAFF
TGCAGCGGCCGGGACAGGGGGCAAACTGAAGCTTTCTTT
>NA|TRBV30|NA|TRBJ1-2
CAWSMRRGVARGYTF
TGTGCCTGGAGTATGAGACGGGGAGTAGCGAGGGGCTACACCTTC
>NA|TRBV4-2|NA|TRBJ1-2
CASSQRQDGYTF
TGTGCCAGCAGCCAGAGACAGGATGGCTACACCTTC
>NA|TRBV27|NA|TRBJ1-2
CASSLQGGGYGYTF
TGTGCCAGCAGTCTACAGGGTGGTGGGTATGGCTACACCTTC
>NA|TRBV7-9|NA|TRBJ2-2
CASSLARGTGELFF
TGTGCCAGCAGCTTAGCGAGGGGGACCGGGGAGCTGTTTTTT
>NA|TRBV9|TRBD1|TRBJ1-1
CASSVSGQNLEAFF
TGTGCCAGCAGCGTTTCGGGACAGAACCTTGAAGCTTTCTTT
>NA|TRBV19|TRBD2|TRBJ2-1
CASSQIAGDSYNEQFF
TGTGCCAGTAGTCAGATAGCGGGTGACTCCTACAATGAGCAGTTCTTC
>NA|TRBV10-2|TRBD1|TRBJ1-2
CASSELGQGYGYTF
TGCGCCAGCAGTGAGTTGGGACAGGGTTATGGCTACACCTTC
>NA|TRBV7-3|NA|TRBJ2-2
CASSLMAGSNTGELFF
TGTGCCAGCAGCTTAATGGCCGGGAGTAACACCGGGGAGCTGTTTTTT
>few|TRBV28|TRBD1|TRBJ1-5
CASRQGVGQPQHF
TGTGCCAGCAGACAGGGGGTAGGTCAGCCCCAGCATTTT
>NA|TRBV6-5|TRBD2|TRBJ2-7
CASSIAGMHYEQYF
TGTGCCAGCAGTATAGCGGGAATGCACTACGAGCAGTACTTC